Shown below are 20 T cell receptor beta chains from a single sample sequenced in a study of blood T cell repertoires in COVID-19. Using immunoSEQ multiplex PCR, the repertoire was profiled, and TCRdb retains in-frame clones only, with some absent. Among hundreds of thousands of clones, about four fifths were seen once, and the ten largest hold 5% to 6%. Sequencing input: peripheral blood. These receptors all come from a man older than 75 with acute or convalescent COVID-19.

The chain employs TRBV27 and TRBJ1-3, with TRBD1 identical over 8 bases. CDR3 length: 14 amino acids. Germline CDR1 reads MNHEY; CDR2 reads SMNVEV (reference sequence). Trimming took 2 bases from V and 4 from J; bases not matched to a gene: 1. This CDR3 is CASSLGQGGNTIYF. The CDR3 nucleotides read TGTGCCAGCAGTTTAGGACAGGGCGGAAACACCATATATTTT.

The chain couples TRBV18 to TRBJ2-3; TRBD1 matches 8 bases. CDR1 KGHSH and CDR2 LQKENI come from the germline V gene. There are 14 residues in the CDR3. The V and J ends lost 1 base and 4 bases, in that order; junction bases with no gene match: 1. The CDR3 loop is CASSPLRGPDTQYF. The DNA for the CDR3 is TGTGCCAGCTCACCACTCAGGGGGCCAGATACGCAGTATTTT.

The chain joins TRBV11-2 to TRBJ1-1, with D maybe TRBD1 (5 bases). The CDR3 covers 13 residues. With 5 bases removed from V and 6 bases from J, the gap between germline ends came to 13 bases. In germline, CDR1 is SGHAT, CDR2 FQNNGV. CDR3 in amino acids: CASSTFWGAEAFF. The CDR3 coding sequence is TGTGCCAGCAGCACGTTCTGGGGGGCTGAAGCTTTCTTT.

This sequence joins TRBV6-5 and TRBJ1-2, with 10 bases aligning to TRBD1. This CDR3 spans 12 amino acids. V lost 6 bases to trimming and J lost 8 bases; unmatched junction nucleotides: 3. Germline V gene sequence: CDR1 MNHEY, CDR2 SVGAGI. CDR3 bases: TGTGCCAGCAGCGTGACAGGGGGCGGCTACACCTTC. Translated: CASSVTGGGYTF.

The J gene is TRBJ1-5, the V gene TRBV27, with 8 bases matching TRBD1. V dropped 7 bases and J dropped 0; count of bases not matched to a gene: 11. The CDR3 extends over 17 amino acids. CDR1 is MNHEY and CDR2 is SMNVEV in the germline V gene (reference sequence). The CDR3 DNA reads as TGTGCCAGCACTCAACCGGGACAGGATTATAGCAATCAGCCCCAGCATTTT. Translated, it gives CASTQPGQDYSNQPQHF.

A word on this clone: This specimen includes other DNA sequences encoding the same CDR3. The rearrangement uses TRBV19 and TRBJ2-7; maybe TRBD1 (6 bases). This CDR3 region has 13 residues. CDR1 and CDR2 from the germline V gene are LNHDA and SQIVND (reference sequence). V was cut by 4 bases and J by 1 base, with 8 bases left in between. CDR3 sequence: CASSSTGSYEQYF. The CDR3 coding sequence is TGTGCCAGTAGTAGTACAGGGTCCTACGAGCAGTACTTC.

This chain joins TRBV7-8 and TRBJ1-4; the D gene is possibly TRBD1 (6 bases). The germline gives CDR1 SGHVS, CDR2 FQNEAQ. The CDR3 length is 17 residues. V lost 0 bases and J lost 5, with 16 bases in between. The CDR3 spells CASSLAWGTRTNEKLFF. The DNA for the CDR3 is TGTGCCAGCAGCTTAGCTTGGGGGACACGGACAAATGAAAAACTGTTTTTT.

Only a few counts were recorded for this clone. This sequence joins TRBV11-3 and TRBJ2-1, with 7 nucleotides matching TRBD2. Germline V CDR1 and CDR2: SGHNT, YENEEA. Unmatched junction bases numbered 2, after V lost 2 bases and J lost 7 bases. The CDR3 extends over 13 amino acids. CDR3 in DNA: TGTGCCAGCAGCTTAACGGGAGGAAATGAGCAGTTCTTC. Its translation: CASSLTGGNEQFF.

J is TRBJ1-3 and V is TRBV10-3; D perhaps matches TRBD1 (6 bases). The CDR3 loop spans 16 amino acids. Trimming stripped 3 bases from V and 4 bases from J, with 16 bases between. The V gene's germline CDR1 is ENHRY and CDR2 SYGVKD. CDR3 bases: TGTGCCATCAGTGACAGGGGAGTCCGTGAGGGAAACACCATATATTTT. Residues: CAISDRGVREGNTIYF.

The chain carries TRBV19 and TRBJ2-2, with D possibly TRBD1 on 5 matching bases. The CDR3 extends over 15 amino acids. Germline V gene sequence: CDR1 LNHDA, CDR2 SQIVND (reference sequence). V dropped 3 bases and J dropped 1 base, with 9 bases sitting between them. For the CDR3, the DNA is TGTGCCAGTAGTATTGGACAAAAGAACACCGGGGAGCTGTTTTTT. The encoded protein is CASSIGQKNTGELFF. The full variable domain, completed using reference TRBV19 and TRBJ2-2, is DGGITQSPKYLFRKEGQNVTLSCEQNLNHDAMYWYRQDPGQGLRLIYYSQIVNDFQKGDIAEGYSVSREKKESFPLTVTSAQKNPTAFYLCASSIGQKNTGELFFGEGSRLTVL.

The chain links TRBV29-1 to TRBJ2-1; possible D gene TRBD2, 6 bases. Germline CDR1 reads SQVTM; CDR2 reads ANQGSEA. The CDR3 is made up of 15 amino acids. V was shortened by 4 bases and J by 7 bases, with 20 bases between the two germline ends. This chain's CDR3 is CSVAFVGAGLNEQFF. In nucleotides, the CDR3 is TGCAGCGTTGCTTTCGTAGGGGCGGGGTTGAATGAGCAGTTCTTC.

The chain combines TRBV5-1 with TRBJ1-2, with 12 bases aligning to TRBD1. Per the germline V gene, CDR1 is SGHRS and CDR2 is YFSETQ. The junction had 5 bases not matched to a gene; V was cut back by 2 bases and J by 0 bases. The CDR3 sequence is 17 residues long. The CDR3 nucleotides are TGCGCCAGCAGCTTTACGGGACAGGGGGCCTCTAACTATGGCTACACCTTC. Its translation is CASSFTGQGASNYGYTF.

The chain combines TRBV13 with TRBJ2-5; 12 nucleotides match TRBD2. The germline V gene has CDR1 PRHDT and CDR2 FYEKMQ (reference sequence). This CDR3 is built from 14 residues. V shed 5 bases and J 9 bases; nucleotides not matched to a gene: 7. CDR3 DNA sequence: TGTGCCAGCAGCGCTAGCGGGGGGGTCCGGGCCCAGTACTTC. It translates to CASSASGGVRAQYF.

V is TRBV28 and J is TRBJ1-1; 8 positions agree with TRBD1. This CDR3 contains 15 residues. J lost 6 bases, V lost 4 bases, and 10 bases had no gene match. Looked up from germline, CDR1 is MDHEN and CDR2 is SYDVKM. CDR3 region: CASSSRQGLAAEAFF. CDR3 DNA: TGTGCCAGCAGTTCCCGACAGGGGCTTGCGGCTGAAGCTTTCTTT.

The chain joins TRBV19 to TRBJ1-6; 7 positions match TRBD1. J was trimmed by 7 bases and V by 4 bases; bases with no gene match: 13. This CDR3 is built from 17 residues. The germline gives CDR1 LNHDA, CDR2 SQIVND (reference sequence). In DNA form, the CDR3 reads TGTGCCAGTAGTAGCCACTGGCGCAGGGGGAACAATTCACCCCTCCACTTT. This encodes CASSSHWRRGNNSPLHF.

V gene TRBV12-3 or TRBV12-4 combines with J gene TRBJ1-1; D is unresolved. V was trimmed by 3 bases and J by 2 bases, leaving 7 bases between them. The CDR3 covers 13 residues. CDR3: CASSFTGNTEAFF. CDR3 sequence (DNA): TGTGCCAGCAGTTTCACGGGAAACACTGAAGCTTTCTTT.

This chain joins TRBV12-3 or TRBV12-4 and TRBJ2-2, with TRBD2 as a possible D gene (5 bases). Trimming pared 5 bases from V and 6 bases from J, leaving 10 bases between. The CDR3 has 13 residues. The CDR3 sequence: CASSPLGPGELFF. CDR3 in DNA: TGTGCCAGCAGTCCACTAGGTCCCGGGGAGCTGTTTTTT.

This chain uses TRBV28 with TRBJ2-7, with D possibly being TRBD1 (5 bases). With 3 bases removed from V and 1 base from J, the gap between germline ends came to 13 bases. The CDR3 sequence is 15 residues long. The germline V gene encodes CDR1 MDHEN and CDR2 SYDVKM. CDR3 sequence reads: CASSFGRGGSYEQYF. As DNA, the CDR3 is TGTGCCAGCAGTTTTGGTAGGGGTGGGTCCTACGAGCAGTACTTC.

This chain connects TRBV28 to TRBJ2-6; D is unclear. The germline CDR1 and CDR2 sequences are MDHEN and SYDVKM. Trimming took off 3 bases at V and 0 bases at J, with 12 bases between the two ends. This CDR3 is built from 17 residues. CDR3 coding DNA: TGTGCCAGCAGTTTCCTACCAATCAACTCTGGGGCCAACGTCCTGACTTTC. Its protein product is CASSFLPINSGANVLTF. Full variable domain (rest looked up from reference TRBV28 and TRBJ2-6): DVKVTQSSRYLVKRTGEKVFLECVQDMDHENMFWYRQDPGLGLRLIYFSYDVKMKEKGDIPEGYSVSREKKERFSLILESASTNQTSMYLCASSFLPINSGANVLTFGAGSRLTVL.

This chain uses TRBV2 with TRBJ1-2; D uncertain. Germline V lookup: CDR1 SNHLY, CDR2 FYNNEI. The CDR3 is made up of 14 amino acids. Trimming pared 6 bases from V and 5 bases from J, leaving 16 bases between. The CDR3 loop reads CASSGEGRSYGYTF. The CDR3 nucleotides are TGTGCCAGCAGCGGGGAAGGGCGAAGTTATGGCTACACCTTC. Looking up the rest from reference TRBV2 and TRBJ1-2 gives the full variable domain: EPEVTQTPSHQVTQMGQEVILRCVPISNHLYFYWYRQILGQKVEFLVSFYNNEISEKSEIFDDQFSVERPDGSNFTLKIRSTKLEDSAMYFCASSGEGRSYGYTFGSGTRLTVV.